This TCR beta chain was recovered during a study of T cells after yellow fever vaccination. TCRdb itself ran the 5' RACE reads through MiXCR, one entry per CDR3 protein. This sample has 55,000 or so distinct CDR3 sequences; 6.6% occur once, and the top ten carry roughly 24%. Germline V lookup: CDR1 SGHTS, CDR2 YDEGEE. Between the trimmed V and J ends, which lost 0 bases and 2 bases, there was a span of 13 bases. The CDR3 covers 16 residues. The clonotype comes from a young man who received the YFV17D yellow fever vaccine. This specimen consisted of CD8+ T cells not binding an NS4B(214-222) dextramer, sorted from PBMCs, obtained roughly 46 days after the first yellow fever vaccination. The chain links TRBV5-8 to TRBJ2-3, with D uncertain. Written as DNA, the CDR3 is TGTGCCAGCAGCTTGGGGGTGAGCTCGCTCACAGATACGCAGTATTTT. Translation: CASSLGVSSLTDTQYF.